These 15 T cell receptor beta chains came from one sample sequenced in a study of early stage breast cancer tumors. TCRdb keeps only in-frame clones here, not all; method: immunoSEQ multiplex PCR. Here the sample spans under 75,000 clones, 65% to 80% being singletons. The sequenced sample was blood. The receptor set was obtained from a person aged 30-39 years with breast cancer.

The V and J genes are TRBV6-5 and TRBJ2-3; D is unclear. V gave up 5 bases and J gave up 1 base, with 7 bases separating them. CDR3 length: 13 residues. Per the germline V gene, CDR1 is MNHEY and CDR2 is SVGAGI. CDR3 sequence: CASSPRGTDTQYF. CDR3 sequence (DNA): TGTGCCAGCAGTCCCCGAGGCACAGATACGCAGTATTTT.

In this sample, this clone turned up once. The V gene is TRBV9, the J gene TRBJ1-2; D is perhaps TRBD1 (5 bases). Germline V lookup: CDR1 SGDLS, CDR2 YYNGEE. V lost 5 bases and J lost 5, with 16 bases in between. The CDR3 covers 14 residues. The chain's CDR3 is CASRHQGPTYGYTF. The CDR3 coding sequence is TGTGCCAGCAGACACCAGGGACCGACATATGGCTACACCTTC.

The rearrangement joins TRBV6-1 to TRBJ2-1; D gene unclear. Per the germline V gene, CDR1 is MNHNS and CDR2 is SASEGT. This CDR3 spans 13 amino acids. Deletions cut 5 bases from V and 7 bases from J, with 12 bases between. CDR3 residues: CASSHSVRNEQFF. The CDR3 DNA is TGTGCCAGCAGTCACAGCGTGAGGAATGAGCAGTTCTTC.

The chain couples TRBV20-1 to TRBJ2-7; D may be TRBD2 (6 bases). The CDR3 extends over 11 amino acids. Germline V gene lookup returns CDR1 DFQATT and CDR2 SNEGSKA (reference sequence). The V end lost 6 bases, the J end lost 6 bases, and 12 bases lay between the germline ends. CDR3 sequence reads: CSAPGGGEQYF. Here the CDR3 DNA reads TGCAGTGCCCCCGGGGGAGGCGAGCAGTACTTC.

The V and J genes are TRBV4-3 and TRBJ2-7; the D is unclear. Germline values: CDR1 LGHNA, CDR2 YSLEER. The CDR3 has 16 residues. V was clipped by 4 bases and J by 3 bases, with 19 bases between them. CDR3 sequence (DNA): TGCGCCAGCAGCCGGTCTGACGTGTCCGGTTTCTACGAGCAGTACTTC. This translates into CASSRSDVSGFYEQYF.

V and J are TRBV7-3 and TRBJ1-2; TRBD1 agrees at 7 bases. This CDR3 has 12 amino acids. Germline V lookup: CDR1 SGHTA, CDR2 FQGTGA. The V gene end was trimmed by 6 bases and the J gene end by 8 bases; junction bases not matched to a gene: 6. CDR3 sequence (DNA): TGTGCCAGCAGTTCTACAGGGGTCGGCTACACCTTC. Translating it yields CASSSTGVGYTF.

This chain joins TRBV28 and TRBJ2-3, with 9 bases lining up with TRBD2. V was pared by 2 bases and J by 1 base, with 7 bases of the junction left unmatched. Germline CDR1 MDHEN, CDR2 SYDVKM. The CDR3 contains 17 residues. As DNA, the CDR3 is TGTGCCAGCAGTTTAACGCTAGCGGGATCCGGCACAGATACGCAGTATTTT. Protein: CASSLTLAGSGTDTQYF. The full variable domain, with the rest looked up from reference TRBV28 and TRBJ2-3, is DVKVTQSSRYLVKRTGEKVFLECVQDMDHENMFWYRQDPGLGLRLIYFSYDVKMKEKGDIPEGYSVSREKKERFSLILESASTNQTSMYLCASSLTLAGSGTDTQYFGPGTRLTVL.

This chain joins TRBV11-2 and TRBJ2-3; D could derive from TRBD1 or TRBD2 (7 bases each). V gave up 4 bases and J gave up 1 base, with 18 bases separating them. The CDR3 runs 17 residues. Germline V gene sequence: CDR1 SGHAT, CDR2 FQNNGV. The CDR3 DNA reads TGTGCCAGCAGCTCCAAGCGGGACAGCTTCGGCACAGATACGCAGTATTTT. This sequence encodes CASSSKRDSFGTDTQYF.

The chain links TRBV6-5 to TRBJ1-2, with D unclear. The germline V gene has CDR1 MNHEY and CDR2 SVGAGI. Trimming shortened V by 6 bases and J by 8 bases, and 13 bases separated the two germline ends. CDR3 length: 12 residues. Here the CDR3 reads CASSRSPEGYTF. Here the CDR3 DNA reads TGTGCCAGCAGCCGAAGTCCAGAAGGCTACACCTTC.

The chain couples TRBV7-3 to TRBJ2-1, with 9 nucleotides matching TRBD2. Germline CDR1 and CDR2: SGHTA and FQGTGA. The CDR3 has 18 residues. The V segment lost 5 bases and the J segment 0 bases; nucleotides outside the gene matches: 11. CDR3 sequence reads: CASSVSGSFGSSYNEQFF. The CDR3 nucleotides read TGTGCCAGCAGCGTTAGCGGGAGTTTTGGTAGCTCCTACAATGAGCAGTTCTTC.

The V gene is TRBV5-1, the J gene TRBJ2-2; D might be TRBD2 (6 bases). This CDR3 has 16 amino acids. Germline V gene sequence: CDR1 SGHRS, CDR2 YFSETQ. V lost 1 base, J lost 2 bases, and 12 bases lay in between. The CDR3 reads CASSLKWGVNTGELFF. The CDR3 coding sequence is TGCGCCAGCAGCTTGAAGTGGGGGGTTAACACCGGGGAGCTGTTTTTT.

The chain has TRBV4-3 and TRBJ2-1; no reliable D call. The V end was cut by 0 bases, the J end by 8 bases, with 11 bases between. Germline V CDR1 and CDR2: LGHNA, YSLEER. The CDR3 runs 14 residues. The CDR3 DNA reads as TGCGCCAGCAGCCAAGATGTTCGGTATGATGAGCAGTTCTTC. It encodes CASSQDVRYDEQFF.

This clone appeared a single time. The V and J genes are TRBV30 and TRBJ2-7; D assignment may be TRBD1 or TRBD2 (5 bases each). V dropped 0 bases and J dropped 0 bases, with 12 bases sitting between them. Per germline, CDR1 GTSNPN and CDR2 SVGIG (reference sequence). This CDR3 comprises 15 residues. The CDR3 loop reads CAWSVHGGFSYEQYF. In DNA form, the CDR3 reads TGTGCCTGGAGTGTACATGGGGGTTTCTCCTACGAGCAGTACTTC.

Sample share makes this clone medium-sized (0.01 to 0.1%). The chain recombines TRBV30 with TRBJ1-2, with a weak D call TRBD1 (6 bases). The CDR3 contains 12 residues. Germline CDR1 GTSNPN, CDR2 SVGIG (reference sequence). The V end lost 4 bases, the J end lost 9 bases, and 15 bases lay between the germline ends. The CDR3 region is CAWTLGRGSYTF. CDR3 sequence (DNA): TGTGCCTGGACCCTAGGCAGGGGCAGCTACACCTTC.

The genes are TRBV6-1 and TRBJ2-2, with TRBD1 identical over 9 bases. V shed 4 bases and J 6 bases; nucleotides not matched to a gene: 0. CDR3 size: 13 residues. Per the germline V gene, CDR1 is MNHNS and CDR2 is SASEGT. CDR3 bases: TGTGCCAGCAGTGGACAGGGGGCCGGGGAGCTGTTTTTT. Its protein is CASSGQGAGELFF.